This T cell receptor (beta chain) was captured in a study of cytomegalovirus exposure and HLA in healthy donors. Germline V gene lookup returns CDR1 SNHLY and CDR2 FYNNEI. J was trimmed by 1 base and V by 7 bases; bases with no gene match: 3. This CDR3 has 14 residues. PCR primers comprised 60 Vbeta and 13 Jbeta primers. Clones were sequenced by immunoSEQ multiplex PCR, and TCRdb holds only the in-frame ones, with some missing. Of approximately 58,000 clones in the sample, approximately 80% are singletons; the top ten hold more than 3.5%. The sample consisted of PBMCs. The source is a man aged 25 to 40 in good health and CMV-seronegative. This rearrangement joins TRBV2 to TRBJ2-5; 10 bases line up with TRBD1. CDR3 coding DNA: TGTGCCAGCAAGGGGGACAGGGGCCAAGAGACCCAGTACTTC. It encodes CASKGDRGQETQYF.